Below, 11 T cell receptor beta chains from the same sample are listed, as sequenced in a study of cytomegalovirus exposure and HLA in healthy donors. The primer mix had 60 Vbeta and 13 Jbeta primers. The table came from immunoSEQ multiplex PCR; TCRdb's copy has only in-frame clones and leaves some out. The repertoire holds around 150,000 clones, with 71% as singletons. The sample comprised PBMCs. These receptors were collected from a woman under 40 in good health and CMV-seronegative.

This clone has just a few counts. The CDR3 loop is CAWTLPSGYEQYF. The CDR3 nucleotides are TGTGCCTGGACGTTGCCTAGCGGTTACGAGCAGTACTTC. This chain connects TRBV30 to TRBJ2-7, with 7 bases that match TRBD2. Germline trimming cut 4 bases from V and 4 bases from J; bases unmatched to any gene: 7. Germline V gives CDR1 GTSNPN, CDR2 SVGIG (reference sequence). The CDR3 loop spans 13 amino acids.

In the case of this clone: Other nucleotide sequences from this sample produce the same CDR3. The V and J genes are TRBV5-6 and TRBJ1-5, with TRBD1 matching over 9 bases. V dropped 4 bases and J dropped 4; count of bases not matched to a gene: 6. CDR1 and CDR2 (germline): SGHDT, YYEEEE. The CDR3 is 15 residues long. The CDR3 sequence is CASSLGQGTNQPQHF. CDR3 coding DNA: TGTGCCAGCAGCCTAGGACAGGGGACGAATCAGCCCCAGCATTTT.

The gene calls are TRBV5-1 and TRBJ2-5; TRBD1 is a possible D gene (5 bases). The closer fit of TRBJ2-7 to the DNA end suggests the J call may be wrong. The length of the CDR3 is 12 residues. Germline V gene data show CDR1 as SGHRS and CDR2 as YFSETQ. CDR3 DNA: TGCGCCAGCAGCTTGCAAGGGGTCGAGCAGTACTTC. Translating it yields CASSLQGVEQYF.

This clone was seen only a few times. The chain joins TRBV29-1 to TRBJ2-3, with D perhaps TRBD2 (6 bases). Looked up from germline, CDR1 is SQVTM and CDR2 is ANQGSEA. This CDR3 contains 16 residues. V was trimmed by 5 bases and J by 0 bases, leaving 18 bases between them. CDR3 bases: TGCAGCGTTAAGGGAGGAATAAGTACTAGCACAGATACGCAGTATTTT. As protein: CSVKGGISTSTDTQYF.

The V call is TRBV9, the J call TRBJ2-5, with TRBD2 identical over 9 bases. The junction had 4 bases not matched to a gene; V was cut back by 0 bases and J by 1 base. The V gene's germline CDR1 is SGDLS and CDR2 YYNGEE. The CDR3 is 16 residues long. CDR3 protein: CASSVGIAGAQETQYF. The CDR3 DNA reads TGTGCCAGCAGCGTAGGTATAGCGGGGGCCCAAGAGACCCAGTACTTC.

The chain combines TRBV28 with TRBJ2-5; 12 bases align to TRBD2. V trimming: 10 bases; J trimming: 5 bases; junction bases outside the gene matches: 11. Germline V lookup: CDR1 MDHEN, CDR2 SYDVKM. There are 15 residues in the CDR3. CDR3 DNA sequence: TGTGCCATCAAAAGACTAGCGGGAGTCCGGGAGACCCAGTACTTC. It is translated as CAIKRLAGVRETQYF.

This clone was observed a few times. Written as DNA, the CDR3 is TGTGCCAGCAGCACGACGACAGCCCTAAAATCTGGCTACACCTTC. As protein: CASSTTTALKSGYTF. The chain couples TRBV9 to TRBJ1-2; a possible D gene is TRBD1 (5 bases). The CDR3 covers 15 residues. Per the germline V gene, CDR1 is SGDLS and CDR2 is YYNGEE. The V gene lost 4 bases and the J gene lost 7 bases, with 20 bases spanning the gap.

V usage is TRBV25-1 and J usage is TRBJ2-1; possibly TRBD1 for D (6 bases). The CDR3 is 15 amino acids. Trimming left V 3 bases short and J 4 bases short, with 13 bases between. Germline V gene sequence: CDR1 MGHDK, CDR2 SYGVNS. The CDR3 region is CASSDLDRTYNEQFF. The CDR3 DNA reads as TGTGCCAGCAGTGACTTGGACAGAACATACAATGAGCAGTTCTTC.

This clone was counted a few times. The rearrangement joins TRBV30 to TRBJ1-1, with 8 nucleotides matching TRBD1. This CDR3 is built from 14 residues. Losses at the gene ends were 6 bases for V and 0 bases for J; bases not matched to a gene: 6. In germline, CDR1 is GTSNPN, CDR2 SVGIG (reference sequence). The CDR3 loop reads CACDRGQLNTEAFF. In DNA, the CDR3 is TGTGCCTGTGACAGGGGACAATTGAACACTGAAGCTTTCTTT.

The CDR3 protein is CASSKGLAEYNEQFF. CDR3 coding DNA: TGCGCCAGCAGCAAGGGACTAGCGGAGTACAATGAGCAGTTCTTC. The chain carries TRBV4-3 and TRBJ2-1; 11 bases line up with TRBD2. Germline V lookup: CDR1 LGHNA, CDR2 YSLEER. Germline trimming cut 5 bases from V and 4 bases from J; bases unmatched to any gene: 4. This CDR3 has 15 amino acids.

A few counts support this clone. The chain couples TRBV25-1 to TRBJ2-5, with 9 bases lining up with TRBD2. From germline, CDR1 is MGHDK and CDR2 SYGVNS. The CDR3 is 18 residues long. Trimming took 5 bases from V and 5 from J; bases not matched to a gene: 18. Written as DNA, the CDR3 is TGTGCCAGCAGTCCCCCGAATCCCACCCGGACTAGCGAGGAGACCCAGTACTTC. This codes for CASSPPNPTRTSEETQYF.